The TCR beta chain described here comes from a study of blood T cell repertoires in COVID-19. The wider study: Collection of acute and convalescent COVID-19 samples took place in the United States, Italy and Spain. In each case, the material was cDNA or gDNA derived from T cells, B-cell-depleted T cells, or PBMCs.

Authors' data handling: Reference gene primers were amplified, and this amplification served to estimate nucleated cell counts. Generated by immunoSEQ multiplex PCR, the TCRdb table keeps only in-frame clones and is missing some. V and J calls and clone size are as listed in that table; D and trimming were resolved from the DNA. The sample contains roughly 250,000 clones, around 82% of which appear only once. This clone was counted a few times. V lost 2 bases, J lost 2 bases, and 10 bases lay in between. The germline V gene has CDR1 MNHEY and CDR2 SVGEGT. This CDR3 comprises 15 residues. This receptor was obtained from a woman over 75 with active or convalescent COVID-19. Sequenced: peripheral blood. This chain links TRBV6-2 or TRBV6-3 with TRBJ1-5; tentatively, D is TRBD1 (5 bases). The CDR3 region is CASSYGGGGNQPQHF. CDR3 bases: TGTGCCAGCAGTTACGGGGGGGGTGGCAATCAGCCCCAGCATTTT.